Given below is one T cell receptor (beta chain) in context. Its cognate antigen is unknown. The data derive from a study of read filtering for tumor transcriptome and immune sequencing. As for the study in general: Transcriptome libraries were built from DNase-treated RNA. IR-seq gave about 3.5 to 10.27 million TCR reads per sample; RNA-seq gave 85 to 1273.

From 350 to 500 ng of RNA, a library with molecular barcoded alpha/delta and beta/gamma adaptors was made. TCRdb re-called the reads through MiXCR, storing one row per CDR3 protein. This repertoire shows 90,000 or so distinct CDR3 sequences, roughly 21% found once; its top ten account for about an eighth. Looked up from germline, CDR1 is SGHKS and CDR2 is YYEKEE (reference sequence). Trimming removed 3 bases at V and 1 base at J, with 13 bases between. The CDR3 is made up of 15 amino acids. Findings and caveats of the study: Correlation between methods rose after single-read clonotypes were removed. In IR-seq, single-read clonotypes were 70% to 85% of clonotypes but about 3.5% of reads.

The sequence derives from a donor at least 40 years old with multiple myeloma. The chain uses TRBV5-5 and TRBJ2-5, with a tentative D call TRBD1 (5 bases). The sequenced sample consisted of a population of CD138-negative cells sorted from bone marrow. CDR3 loop: CASSYWGGAQETQYF. The CDR3 coding sequence is TGTGCCAGCAGCTATTGGGGCGGCGCCCAAGAGACCCAGTACTTC.